This TCR beta chain was profiled in a study of blood T cell repertoires in COVID-19. Study information: In each case, the material was cDNA or gDNA derived from T cells, B-cell-depleted T cells, or PBMCs.

The CDR3 consists of 17 residues. Trimming left V 2 bases short and J 0 bases short, with 16 bases between. Germline V gene sequence: CDR1 SGHTA, CDR2 FQGNSA. Authors' data handling: Reference gene primer amplification gave nucleated cell count estimates. The repertoire was sequenced with immunoSEQ multiplex PCR; TCRdb's copy has only in-frame clones and lacks some. V, J and clone size reflect that table, while D and trimming were determined from the DNA. This table holds 240,000 or so clones, 86% found once. The count of this clone is one. Source material: PBMCs or T cells enriched from blood (not recorded which). The chain carries TRBV7-2 and TRBJ1-1, with a possible D match to TRBD1 (6 bases). The source is a woman between 35 and 50 years old with acute COVID-19. The CDR3 DNA follows: TGTGCCAGCAGCTTAATGCTGACAGGCTATATGAACACTGAAGCTTTCTTT. Its translation is CASSLMLTGYMNTEAFF.